The sequence of this TCR beta chain was determined in a study of cytomegalovirus exposure and HLA in healthy donors. The germline gives CDR1 MDHEN, CDR2 SYDVKM. The J segment lost 8 bases and the V segment lost 3 bases, leaving 3 bases of the junction unmatched. The CDR3 length is 13 residues. Sequencing was performed with immunoSEQ multiplex PCR; in TCRdb, only in-frame clones are kept and a portion is missing. The table has about 74,000 clones, 94% seen once. Sequencing was performed on PBMCs. This receptor was identified in a man younger than 35 in good health and CMV-seropositive. The V call is TRBV28, the J call TRBJ2-1; 8 bases are shared with TRBD2. CDR3 in amino acids: CASSLSGGYEQFF. In DNA form, the CDR3 reads TGTGCCAGCAGTTTGAGCGGGGGATATGAGCAGTTCTTC.